Sequencing of this T cell receptor beta chain was carried out in a study of cytomegalovirus exposure and HLA in healthy donors. The V gene's germline CDR1 is LGHNA and CDR2 YSLEER. This CDR3 contains 15 residues. V gave up 0 bases and J gave up 5 bases, with 13 bases separating them. 60 Vbeta and 13 Jbeta primers were used in PCR. The table came from immunoSEQ multiplex PCR; TCRdb's copy has only in-frame clones and leaves some out. The table has about 97,000 clones, approximately 73% seen once. Healthy bone marrow donors made up the donor group. The sample was PBMCs. The sequence came from a man aged 35 to 55 in good health and CMV-seronegative. The chain carries TRBV4-3 and TRBJ2-5; D might be TRBD2 (6 bases). The CDR3 here is CASSQDRDLGETQYF. CDR3 nucleotides: TGCGCCAGCAGCCAAGATAGGGACTTAGGGGAGACCCAGTACTTC.